A single sample is the source of the 7 T cell receptor beta chains below, sequenced in a study of OX40 agonist ivuxolimab in advanced cancers. TCRdb's copy holds only in-frame clones and misses some; the assay was immunoSEQ multiplex PCR. The data contain about 80,000 clones, over 80% of them seen just once; the ten biggest clones take up 7% to 9.5%. Sequencing used CD4+ or CD8+ T cells sorted from blood, obtained in a trial of the OX40 agonist ivuxolimab. The receptors come from an adult with an advanced solid tumor such as melanoma, head and neck, liver or kidney cancer.

The V gene is TRBV5-5, the J gene TRBJ1-2; perhaps TRBD1 as D (5 bases). CDR1 is SGHKS and CDR2 is YYEKEE in the germline V gene (reference sequence). Trimming took off 4 bases at V and 3 bases at J, with 13 bases between the two ends. The length of the CDR3 is 14 residues. CDR3 in amino acids: CASSPRVGDYGYTF. The CDR3 DNA is TGTGCCAGCAGCCCCAGGGTCGGAGACTATGGCTACACCTTC.

The rearrangement uses TRBV7-9 and TRBJ1-5; 8 bases align to TRBD1. The CDR3 sequence is 12 residues long. Trimming took 8 bases from V and 4 from J; bases not matched to a gene: 1. Germline V gives CDR1 SEHNR, CDR2 FQNEAQ (reference sequence). CDR3 nucleotides: TGTGCCAGCGGGACAGGTAATCAGCCCCAGCATTTT. Translated, it gives CASGTGNQPQHF.

On this clone itself: The same CDR3 also results from other DNA sequences found in this sample. This chain links TRBV30 with TRBJ2-1; D is perhaps TRBD2 (7 bases). Germline CDR1 reads GTSNPN; CDR2 reads SVGIG (reference sequence). The CDR3 spans 15 residues. Trimming pared 0 bases from V and 9 bases from J, leaving 18 bases between. The CDR3 DNA reads as TGTGCCTGGAGTGTATACGGCGGGGGCGGGGGTGAGCAGTTCTTC. Protein product: CAWSVYGGGGGEQFF.

This rearrangement joins TRBV2 to TRBJ1-1; 8 bases are a match to TRBD1. The CDR3 is made up of 17 amino acids. Germline CDR1 reads SNHLY; CDR2 reads FYNNEI. The V segment lost 4 bases and the J segment 0 bases; nucleotides outside the gene matches: 10. The CDR3 loop reads CASSGQGAMFVNTEAFF. As DNA, the CDR3 is TGTGCCAGCAGTGGGCAGGGGGCGATGTTTGTGAACACTGAAGCTTTCTTT.

In this sample, this clone turned up once. This chain joins TRBV5-4 and TRBJ2-7, with 11 bases aligning to TRBD2. The CDR3 runs 15 residues. V lost 4 bases to trimming and J lost 3 bases; unmatched junction nucleotides: 6. Germline assignment: CDR1 SGHNT and CDR2 YYREEE (reference sequence). This CDR3 is CASSPPGLAVYEQYF. As DNA, the CDR3 is TGTGCCAGCAGCCCCCCGGGACTAGCGGTCTACGAGCAGTACTTC.

This clone was picked up one time. The chain links TRBV4-3 to TRBJ2-7, with D possibly being TRBD1 (5 bases). The CDR3 is 15 residues long. The V and J ends lost 0 bases and 5 bases respectively, with 14 bases between them. CDR1 LGHNA and CDR2 YSLEER come from the germline V gene. The CDR3 region is CASSQERWQGHEQYF. The CDR3, as DNA: TGCGCCAGCAGCCAAGAGAGATGGCAGGGCCACGAGCAGTACTTC.

The CDR3, as DNA: TGTGCCAGCAGCTTACCCGCGGACAGGGGTGCAACCGGGGAGCTGTTTTTT. It yields the protein CASSLPADRGATGELFF. The rearrangement uses TRBV7-9 and TRBJ2-2; 9 nucleotides match TRBD1. Germline lookup yields CDR1 SEHNR and CDR2 FQNEAQ (reference sequence). The CDR3 consists of 17 residues. Trimming removed 2 bases from V and 5 bases from J; junction bases left unmatched: 9.